Sequencing of this TCR beta chain was carried out in a study of blood T cell repertoires in COVID-19. Study-level background: In each case, the material was cDNA or gDNA derived from T cells, B-cell-depleted T cells, or PBMCs.

Germline trimming cut 6 bases from V and 9 bases from J; bases unmatched to any gene: 4. Germline V CDR1 and CDR2: MNHEY, SMNVEV (reference sequence). This CDR3 is built from 12 residues. Authors' analysis steps: Reference gene primer amplification gave nucleated cell count estimates. The data were produced by immunoSEQ multiplex PCR, yet TCRdb's version contains in-frame clones alone and is incomplete. From that table come the V and J calls and clone size; the DNA was used to work out D and trimming. The sample has about 52,000 clones; about four fifths are singletons. This rearrangement joins TRBV27 to TRBJ2-3, with 9 bases matching TRBD2. The receptor's source is a man between 65 and 85 years old with active COVID-19. The specimen sequenced was peripheral blood. This chain's CDR3 is CASSSGLATQYF. CDR3 in DNA: TGTGCCAGCAGCTCCGGACTAGCGACGCAGTATTTT.